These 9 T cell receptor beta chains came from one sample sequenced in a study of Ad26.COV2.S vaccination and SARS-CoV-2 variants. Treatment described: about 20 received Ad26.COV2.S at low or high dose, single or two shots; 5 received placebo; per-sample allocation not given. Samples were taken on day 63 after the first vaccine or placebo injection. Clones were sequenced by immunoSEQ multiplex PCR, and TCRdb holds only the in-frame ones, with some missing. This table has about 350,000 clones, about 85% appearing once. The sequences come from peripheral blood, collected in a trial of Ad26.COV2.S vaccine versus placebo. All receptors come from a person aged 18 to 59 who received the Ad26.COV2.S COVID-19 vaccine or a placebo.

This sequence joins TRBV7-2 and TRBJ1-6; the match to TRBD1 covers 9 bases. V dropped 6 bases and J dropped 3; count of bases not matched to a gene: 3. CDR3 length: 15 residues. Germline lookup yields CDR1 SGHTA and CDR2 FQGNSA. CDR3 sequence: CASRQGAYYNSPLHF. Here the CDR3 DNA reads TGTGCCAGCAGACAGGGGGCTTACTATAATTCACCCCTCCACTTT.

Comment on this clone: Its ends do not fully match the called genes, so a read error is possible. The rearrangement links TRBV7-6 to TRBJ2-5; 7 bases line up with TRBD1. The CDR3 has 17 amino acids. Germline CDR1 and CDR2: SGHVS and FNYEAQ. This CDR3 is CASSLAPSTGAEETKYF. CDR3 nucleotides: TGTGCCAGCAGCTTAGCACCTTCTACAGGGGCAGAAGAGACCAAGTACTTC.

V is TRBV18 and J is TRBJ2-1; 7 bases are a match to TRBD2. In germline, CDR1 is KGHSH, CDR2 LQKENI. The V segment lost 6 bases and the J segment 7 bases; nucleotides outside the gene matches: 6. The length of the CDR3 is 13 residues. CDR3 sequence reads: CASSPNSGNEQFF. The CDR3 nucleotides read TGTGCCAGCTCGCCTAATAGCGGGAATGAGCAGTTCTTC.

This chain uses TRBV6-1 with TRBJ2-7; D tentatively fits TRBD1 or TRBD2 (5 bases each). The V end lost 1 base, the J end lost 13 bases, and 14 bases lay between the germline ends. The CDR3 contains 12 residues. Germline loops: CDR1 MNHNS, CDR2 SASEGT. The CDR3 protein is CASSEGDLGSYF. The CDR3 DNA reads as TGTGCCAGCAGTGAAGGGGACCTAGGGTCATACTTC.

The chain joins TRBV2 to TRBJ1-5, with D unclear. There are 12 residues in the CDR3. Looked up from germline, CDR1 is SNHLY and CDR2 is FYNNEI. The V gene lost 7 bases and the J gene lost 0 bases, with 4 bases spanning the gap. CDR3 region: CASKYSNQPQHF. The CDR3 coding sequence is TGTGCCAGCAAATATAGCAATCAGCCCCAGCATTTT. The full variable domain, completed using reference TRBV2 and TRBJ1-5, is EPEVTQTPSHQVTQMGQEVILRCVPISNHLYFYWYRQILGQKVEFLVSFYNNEISEKSEIFDDQFSVERPDGSNFTLKIRSTKLEDSAMYFCASKYSNQPQHFGDGTRLSIL.

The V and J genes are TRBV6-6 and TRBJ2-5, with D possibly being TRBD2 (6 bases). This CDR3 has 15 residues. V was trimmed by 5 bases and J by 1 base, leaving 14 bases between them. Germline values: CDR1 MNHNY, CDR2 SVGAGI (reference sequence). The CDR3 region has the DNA TGTGCCAGCAGTACTCCGGGGGACCTCCAAGAGACCCAGTACTTC. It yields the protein CASSTPGDLQETQYF.

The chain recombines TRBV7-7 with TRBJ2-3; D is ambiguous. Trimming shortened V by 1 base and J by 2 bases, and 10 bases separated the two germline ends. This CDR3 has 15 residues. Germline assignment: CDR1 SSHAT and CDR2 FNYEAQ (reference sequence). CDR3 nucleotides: TGTGCCAGCAGCTTAGAGCCGGGTACCACAGATACGCAGTATTTT. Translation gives CASSLEPGTTDTQYF.

CDR3 loop: CASSITAGGTYEQYF. In DNA, the CDR3 is TGTGCCAGTAGTATCACAGCGGGGGGAACTTACGAGCAGTACTTC. The gene calls are TRBV19 and TRBJ2-7, with 9 nucleotides matching TRBD2. J gave up 4 bases and V 3 bases, and 7 bases lay outside the gene matches. CDR3 length: 15 residues. Germline-derived CDR1 and CDR2 are LNHDA and SQIVND (reference sequence).

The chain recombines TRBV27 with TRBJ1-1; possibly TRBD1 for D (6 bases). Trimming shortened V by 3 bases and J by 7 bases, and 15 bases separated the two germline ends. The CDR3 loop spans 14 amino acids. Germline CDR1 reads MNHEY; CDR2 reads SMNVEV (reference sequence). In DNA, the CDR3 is TGTGCCAGCAGTTTCGGCGGGGGCGCGGATGAAGCTTTCTTT. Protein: CASSFGGGADEAFF.